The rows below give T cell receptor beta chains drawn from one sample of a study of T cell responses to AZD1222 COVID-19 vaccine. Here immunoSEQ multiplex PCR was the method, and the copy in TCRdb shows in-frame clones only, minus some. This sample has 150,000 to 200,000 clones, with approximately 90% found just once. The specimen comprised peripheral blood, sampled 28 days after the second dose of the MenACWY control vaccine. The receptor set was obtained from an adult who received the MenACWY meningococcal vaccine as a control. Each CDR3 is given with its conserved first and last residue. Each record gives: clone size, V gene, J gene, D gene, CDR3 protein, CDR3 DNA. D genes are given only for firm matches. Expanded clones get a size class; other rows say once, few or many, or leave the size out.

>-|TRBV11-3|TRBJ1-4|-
CASSPRRPANEKLFF
TGTGCCAGCAGCCCCCGGCGGCCAGCTAATGAAAAACTGTTTTTT
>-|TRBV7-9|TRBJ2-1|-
CASSLVGEYNEQFF
TGTGCCAGCAGCTTAGTAGGCGAATACAATGAGCAGTTCTTC
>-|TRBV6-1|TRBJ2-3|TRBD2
CASSALASGSGTDTQYF
TGTGCCAGCAGTGCGTTGGCTAGCGGGAGTGGCACAGATACGCAGTATTTT
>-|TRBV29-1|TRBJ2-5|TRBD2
CSVDIGLGARETQYF
TGCAGCGTTGATATCGGACTAGGGGCTCGGGAGACCCAGTACTTC
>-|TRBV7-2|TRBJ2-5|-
CASSAQGGSSVETQYF
TGTGCCAGCAGCGCCCAGGGGGGTTCGAGCGTTGAGACCCAGTACTTC
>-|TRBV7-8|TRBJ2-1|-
CASSLDPQSSYNEQFF
TGTGCCAGCAGCTTAGATCCCCAGAGCTCCTACAATGAGCAGTTCTTC
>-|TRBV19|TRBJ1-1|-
CASSIRGGGTEAFF
TGTGCCAGTAGTATCAGGGGAGGGGGCACTGAAGCTTTCTTT
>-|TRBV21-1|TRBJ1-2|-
CASSKAGRGLWGYTF
TGTGCCAGCAGCAAAGCTGGCAGGGGGCTCTGGGGCTACACCTTC
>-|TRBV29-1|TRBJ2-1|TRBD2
CSVGLAASYNEQFF
TGCAGCGTGGGACTAGCTGCATCCTACAATGAGCAGTTCTTC
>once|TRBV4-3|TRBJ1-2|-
CASSQDTGRDYGYTF
TGCGCCAGCAGCCAAGATACAGGGAGGGACTATGGCTACACCTTC
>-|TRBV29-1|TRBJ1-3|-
CSVFEDLSGNTIYF
TGCAGCGTTTTCGAAGACCTTTCTGGAAACACCATATATTTT
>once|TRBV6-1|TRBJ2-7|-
CASSEAPSYEQYF
TGTGCCAGCAGTGAAGCACCGTCCTACGAGCAGTACTTC
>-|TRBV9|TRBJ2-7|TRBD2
CASSVAEREGEYEQYF
TGTGCCAGCAGCGTAGCTGAGCGGGAGGGCGAATACGAGCAGTACTTC
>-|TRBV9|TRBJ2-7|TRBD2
CASSVGIAGGSYEQYF
TGTGCCAGCAGCGTAGGGATAGCGGGAGGCTCCTACGAGCAGTACTTC
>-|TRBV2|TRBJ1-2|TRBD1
CASSETRTGGGYTF
TGTGCCAGCAGTGAGACCAGGACAGGGGGCGGCTACACCTTC
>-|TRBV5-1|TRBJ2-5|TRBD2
CASSYGLAGSEETQYF
TGCGCCAGCAGCTACGGACTAGCGGGGAGTGAGGAGACCCAGTACTTC
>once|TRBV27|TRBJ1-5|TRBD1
CASSFQGQSNQPQHF
TGTGCCAGCAGTTTCCAGGGACAGAGCAATCAGCCCCAGCATTTT
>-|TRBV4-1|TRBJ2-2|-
CASSPWHGGNTGELFF
TGCGCCAGCAGCCCTTGGCACGGGGGGAACACCGGGGAGCTGTTTTTT
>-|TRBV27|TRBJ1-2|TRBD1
CASSSGGQGSYGYTF
TGTGCCAGCTCCTCCGGGGGACAGGGAAGCTATGGCTACACCTTC
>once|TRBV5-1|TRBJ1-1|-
CASSLAAGSTEAFF
TGCGCCAGCAGCTTGGCAGCGGGGAGCACTGAAGCTTTCTTT
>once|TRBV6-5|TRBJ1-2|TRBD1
CASSSWQGAAGYTF
TGTGCCAGCAGTTCGTGGCAGGGGGCCGCCGGCTACACCTTC
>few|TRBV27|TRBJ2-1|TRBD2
CASNLGLAGYNEQFF
TGTGCCAGCAACCTTGGACTAGCGGGGTACAATGAGCAGTTCTTC
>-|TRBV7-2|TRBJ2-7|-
CASSLGGKSYEQYF
TGTGCCAGCAGCTTGGGCGGGAAATCCTACGAGCAGTACTTC
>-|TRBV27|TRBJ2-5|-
CASSLSFWETQYF
TGTGCCAGCAGTTTATCGTTCTGGGAGACCCAGTACTTC
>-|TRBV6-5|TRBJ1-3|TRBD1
CASRWTGGNTIYF
TGTGCCAGCAGGTGGACAGGGGGAAACACCATATATTTT
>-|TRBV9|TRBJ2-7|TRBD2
CASSVGPSGAPYEQYF
TGTGCCAGCAGCGTAGGCCCTAGCGGGGCCCCCTACGAGCAGTACTTC
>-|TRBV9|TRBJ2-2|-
CASSVGNGELFF
TGTGCCAGCAGCGTAGGGAACGGGGAGCTGTTTTTT
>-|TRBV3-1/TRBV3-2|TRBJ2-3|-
CASSQDLAWSTDTQYF
TGTGCCAGCAGCCAAGATCTGGCTTGGAGCACAGATACGCAGTATTTT
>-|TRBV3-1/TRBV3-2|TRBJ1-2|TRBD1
CASSAGQYYGYTF
TGTGCCAGCAGCGCGGGACAGTACTATGGCTACACCTTC
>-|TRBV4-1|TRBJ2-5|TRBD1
CASSQVTGQGRTQYF
TGCGCCAGCAGCCAAGTTACCGGACAGGGTAGGACCCAGTACTTC
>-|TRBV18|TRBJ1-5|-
CASSPSIAGNQPQHF
TGTGCCAGCTCACCAAGTATTGCCGGGAATCAGCCCCAGCATTTT
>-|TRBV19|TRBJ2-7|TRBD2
CASSPYRGGGGNEQYF
TGTGCCAGTAGCCCTTACCGGGGGGGAGGTGGGAACGAGCAGTACTTC
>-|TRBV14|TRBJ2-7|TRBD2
CASSQVSGPQYF
TGTGCCAGCAGCCAAGTTAGCGGGCCTCAGTACTTC
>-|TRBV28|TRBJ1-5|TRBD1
CASSSGGQALVYQPQHF
TGTGCCAGCAGTTCCGGGGGACAGGCCCTGGTCTATCAGCCCCAGCATTTT
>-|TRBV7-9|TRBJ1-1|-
CASSPENPRSLNTEAFF
TGTGCCAGCAGCCCAGAAAACCCTCGATCTTTGAACACTGAAGCTTTCTTT
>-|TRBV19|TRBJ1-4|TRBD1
CASTRQGANEKLFF
TGTGCCAGTACACGACAGGGCGCGAATGAAAAACTGTTTTTT
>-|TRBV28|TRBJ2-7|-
CASSYTYEQYF
TGTGCCAGCAGTTACACCTACGAGCAGTACTTC
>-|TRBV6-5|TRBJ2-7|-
CASTRGGIEQYF
TGTGCCAGCACCCGAGGGGGGATAGAGCAGTACTTC
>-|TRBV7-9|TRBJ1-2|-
CASSRLDNYGYTF
TGTGCCAGCAGTCGGTTGGATAACTATGGCTACACCTTC
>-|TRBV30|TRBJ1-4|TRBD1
CAWGTGSEKLFF
TGTGCCTGGGGGACAGGTTCCGAAAAACTGTTTTTT
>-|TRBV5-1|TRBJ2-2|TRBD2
CASTSGSGSRTGELFF
TGCGCCAGCACCTCCGGTAGCGGGAGCCGTACCGGGGAGCTGTTTTTT
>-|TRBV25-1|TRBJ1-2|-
CASRPGTHPRGGYTF
TGTGCCAGCCGTCCCGGGACGCACCCTAGGGGGGGCTACACCTTC
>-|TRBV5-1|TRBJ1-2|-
CASKSDLGEGEGGYTF
TGCGCCAGCAAATCCGACCTGGGAGAAGGGGAGGGCGGCTACACCTTC
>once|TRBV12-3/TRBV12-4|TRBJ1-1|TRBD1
CASSPMTGAGAFF
TGTGCCAGCAGTCCCATGACAGGGGCTGGGGCTTTCTTT
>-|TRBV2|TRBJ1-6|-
CASRDTRDGPLDNSPLHF
TGTGCCAGCAGGGATACCCGGGACGGGCCCTTGGATAATTCACCCCTCCACTTT
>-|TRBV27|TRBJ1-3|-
CASSLRGAGGNTIYF
TGTGCCAGCAGTTTACGGGGAGCCGGGGGAAACACCATATATTTT
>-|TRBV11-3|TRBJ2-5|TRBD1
CASSLEGTGETQYF
TGTGCCAGCAGCTTAGAGGGGACAGGGGAGACCCAGTACTTC
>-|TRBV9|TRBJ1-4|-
CASSVALGTNEKLFF
TGTGCCAGCAGCGTAGCCCTGGGTACTAATGAAAAACTGTTTTTT
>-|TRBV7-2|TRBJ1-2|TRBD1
CASSLGDRANYGYTF
TGTGCCAGCAGCTTAGGTGACAGGGCTAACTATGGCTACACCTTC
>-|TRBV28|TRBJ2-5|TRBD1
CASSRTGGDETQYF
TGTGCCAGCAGCCGGACAGGGGGCGACGAGACCCAGTACTTC
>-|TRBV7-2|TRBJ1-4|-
CASSLALTEEKLFF
TGTGCCAGCAGCCTAGCCCTGACCGAGGAAAAACTGTTTTTT
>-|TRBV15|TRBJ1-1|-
CATSREGGTEAFF
TGTGCCACCAGCAGAGAGGGCGGCACTGAAGCTTTCTTT
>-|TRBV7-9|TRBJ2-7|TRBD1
CASSRTGRNEQYF
TGTGCCAGCAGCCGGACAGGACGCAACGAGCAGTACTTC
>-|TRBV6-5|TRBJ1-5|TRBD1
CASRTGNQPQHF
TGTGCCAGCAGGACAGGGAATCAGCCCCAGCATTTT
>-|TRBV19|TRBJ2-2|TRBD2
CASSPRSLASAGELFF
TGTGCCAGTTCACCCAGATCACTAGCGAGTGCCGGGGAGCTGTTTTTT
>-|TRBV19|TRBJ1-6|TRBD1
CASSILSGTVSSPLHF
TGTGCCAGTAGTATATTGTCCGGGACAGTAAGTTCACCCCTCCACTTT
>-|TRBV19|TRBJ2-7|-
CASSIGSSSSYEQYF
TGTGCCAGTAGTATCGGTTCAAGTTCCTCCTACGAGCAGTACTTC
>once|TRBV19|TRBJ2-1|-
CASKQPEDNEQFF
TGTGCCAGTAAACAGCCCGAGGACAATGAGCAGTTCTTC
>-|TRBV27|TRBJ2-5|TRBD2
CASSPGGTQYF
TGTGCCAGCAGCCCGGGGGGGACCCAGTACTTC